This T cell receptor (beta chain) was obtained from a study of blood T cell repertoires in COVID-19. Overall study context: The United States, Italy and Spain supplied acute and convalescent COVID-19 samples.

As processed by the authors: From reference gene primer amplification, estimates of nucleated cell counts were derived. Sequencing used immunoSEQ multiplex PCR; TCRdb keeps in-frame clones, though not all of them. For V, J and clone size, that table is used; D and trimming come from the DNA. Of more than 150,000 clones listed, roughly 84% are singletons. Germline CDR1 is LNHDA and CDR2 is SQIVND (reference sequence). The CDR3 extends over 14 amino acids. V was clipped by 4 bases and J by 8 bases; unmatched bases: 8. The source is a man aged 50 to 60 with active or convalescent COVID-19. The specimen sequenced was peripheral blood. This chain connects TRBV19 to TRBJ1-2, with 9 positions matching TRBD1. The CDR3 nucleotides read TGTGCCAGTAGTACTGGGACAGGGAGGGTCGGCTACACCTTC. This codes for CASSTGTGRVGYTF.